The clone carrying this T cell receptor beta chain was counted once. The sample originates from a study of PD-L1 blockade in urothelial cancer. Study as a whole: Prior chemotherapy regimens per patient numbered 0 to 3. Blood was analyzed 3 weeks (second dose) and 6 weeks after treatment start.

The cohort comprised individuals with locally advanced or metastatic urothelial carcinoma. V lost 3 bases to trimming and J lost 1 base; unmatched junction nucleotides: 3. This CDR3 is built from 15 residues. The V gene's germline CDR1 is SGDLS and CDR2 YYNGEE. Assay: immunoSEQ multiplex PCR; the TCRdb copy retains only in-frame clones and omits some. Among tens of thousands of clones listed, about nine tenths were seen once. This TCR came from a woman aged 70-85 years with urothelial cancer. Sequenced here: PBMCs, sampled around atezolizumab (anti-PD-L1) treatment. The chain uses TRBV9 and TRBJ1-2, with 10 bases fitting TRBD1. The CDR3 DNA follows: TGTGCCAGCAGCGCCCGGACAGGGGGTAACTATGGCTACACCTTC. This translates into CASSARTGGNYGYTF.